The rows below give T cell receptor beta chains drawn from one sample of a study of T cell responses to AZD1222 COVID-19 vaccine. Sequenced by immunoSEQ multiplex PCR; TCRdb stores in-frame clones only, minus some. The sample consists of some 150,000 clones, around nine tenths of them appearing once. This sample comprised peripheral blood, obtained on day 0 of AZD1222 vaccination. These receptors were taken from an adult in good health. The CDR3 runs from the conserved cysteine through the conserved F or W. Fields, in order: J gene, clone size, V gene, D gene, CDR3 DNA, CDR3 protein. The D gene is left open where the match is weak. Clone size is given for some rows only: seen once, a few or many times, or a class if the clone is expanded.

TRBJ1-2 once TRBV2 NA TGTGCCAGCATCTACGCAGGGTTTGGCTACACCTTC CASIYAGFGYTF
TRBJ2-7 once TRBV10-2 NA TGCGCCAGCAGTCGCAACAGGTTTTACGAGCAGTACTTC CASSRNRFYEQYF
TRBJ2-1 once TRBV12-3/TRBV12-4 NA TGTGCCAGCAGTTTTGGGCGGGAGCAGTTCTTC CASSFGREQFF
TRBJ1-1 NA TRBV7-9 TRBD1 TGTGCCAGCAGCGAGGACAGGTCTTGGGGCATGAACACTGAAGCTTTCTTT CASSEDRSWGMNTEAFF
TRBJ2-3 NA TRBV6-1 NA TGTGCCAGCAGTGAACAGGATCTCATAGGCGGGAGCACAGATACGCAGTATTTT CASSEQDLIGGSTDTQYF
TRBJ2-3 NA TRBV5-1 NA TGCGCCAGCAGCTTTAGCGCCTCAGATACGCAGTATTTT CASSFSASDTQYF
TRBJ1-4 NA TRBV7-2 NA TGTGCCAGCAGCTTAGTCACAGCCCTTAACAGCCAAAAACTGTTTTTT CASSLVTALNSQKLFF
TRBJ2-5 NA TRBV18 TRBD1 TGTGCCAGCTCACCTGGGACAGGGGGCGTTCTGGAGACCCAGTACTTC CASSPGTGGVLETQYF
TRBJ2-5 NA TRBV9 NA TGTGCCAGCAGCGTAGGGTATAACAGAGGAGAGACCCAGTACTTC CASSVGYNRGETQYF
TRBJ2-2 NA TRBV19 TRBD2 TGTGCCAGTAGTATTTTAGGGAGGGACGGGGAGCTGTTTTTT CASSILGRDGELFF
TRBJ2-7 NA TRBV7-2 NA TGTGCCAGCAGCTTTATAGGCGAGCAGTACTTC CASSFIGEQYF
TRBJ2-5 NA TRBV28 TRBD2 TGTGCCAGCAGCGGTCTCGCGGGAGGACAAGAGACCCAGTACTTC CASSGLAGGQETQYF
TRBJ2-1 NA TRBV6-1 NA TGTGCCAGCAGTGAAGTAAGGGGGGGGCGACACTACAATGAGCAGTTCTTC CASSEVRGGRHYNEQFF
TRBJ1-1 NA TRBV28 NA TGTGCCAGCTATGACAGGCTAGAAGCTTTCTTT CASYDRLEAFF
TRBJ2-7 NA TRBV15 TRBD2 TGTGCCACCAGCAGAGGACTAGCGGAGTCCTACGAGCAGTACTTC CATSRGLAESYEQYF
TRBJ1-6 NA TRBV15 NA TGTGCCACCAGCAGTCGTAGAGATAATTCACCCCTCCACTTT CATSSRRDNSPLHF
TRBJ1-6 NA TRBV2 TRBD1 TGTGCCAGCAGTCGGGACAGGGTAGGGTCACCCCTCCACTTT CASSRDRVGSPLHF
TRBJ2-1 NA TRBV19 NA TGTGCCAGTAGTATAGGGCTCGGCAATGAGCAGTTCTTC CASSIGLGNEQFF
TRBJ2-2 NA TRBV7-9 NA TGTGCCAGCAGCCCGCTTAGCGGGGAGCTGTTTTTT CASSPLSGELFF
TRBJ1-4 once TRBV2 NA TGTGCCAGCAGTGAAGCGTTGGCCCCACCCGAAAAACTGTTTTTT CASSEALAPPEKLFF
TRBJ1-5 NA TRBV4-2 NA TGTGCCAGCAGCCAAGCCGGCGGGGGGAGCGGGCAGCCCCAGCATTTT CASSQAGGGSGQPQHF
TRBJ2-1 NA TRBV28 TRBD2 TGTGCCAGCAGGGATAGCGGGCCTCTACATAATGAGCAGTTCTTC CASRDSGPLHNEQFF
TRBJ2-1 NA TRBV7-9 TRBD2 TGTGCCAGCAGCCATCCCTTAGGGGCTAGCGGGGGCGGGGTCGATGAGCAGTTCTTC CASSHPLGASGGGVDEQFF
TRBJ2-7 NA TRBV6-5 TRBD1 TGTGCCAGCACCAGACAGGGGGCTGGGTACGAGCAGTACTTC CASTRQGAGYEQYF
TRBJ2-5 NA TRBV7-3 TRBD2 TGTGCCAGCAGCTCCGGGCTAGCGGGAGGGGGAGAGACCCAGTACTTC CASSSGLAGGGETQYF
TRBJ2-7 NA TRBV29-1 NA TGCAGCGTCGAGACACCCTCGGGTGAGCAGTACTTC CSVETPSGEQYF
TRBJ1-6 NA TRBV6-1 TRBD1 TGTGCCAGCAGTGAATGGACAGGGGCCTCACCCCTCCACTTT CASSEWTGASPLHF
TRBJ2-4 once TRBV6-2/TRBV6-3 NA TGTGCCAGCAGTTACTCTGTTGGGGCGGCGGCCAAAAACATTCAGTACTTC CASSYSVGAAAKNIQYF
TRBJ1-3 NA TRBV6-2/TRBV6-3 NA TGTGCCAGCAGTTACTTCGCCACCAGCAGCTCTGGAAACACCATATATTTT CASSYFATSSSGNTIYF
TRBJ2-2 NA TRBV7-9 NA TGTGCCAGCAGCTTATCGGGGCCGGGCACCGGGGAGCTGTTTTTT CASSLSGPGTGELFF
TRBJ2-7 NA TRBV27 TRBD1 TGTGCCAGCTTAGGACAGGGCTCCTACGAGCAGTACTTC CASLGQGSYEQYF
TRBJ2-1 NA TRBV6-2/TRBV6-3 NA TGTGCCAGCAGTACCGGTGTAGCGGCAGCACTCTTC CASSTGVAAALF
TRBJ2-7 NA TRBV19 TRBD2 TGTGCCAGTAGTTCCTTGGGACTAGCGGGAGGAGACGAGCAGTACTTC CASSSLGLAGGDEQYF
TRBJ2-7 NA TRBV28 NA TGTGCCAGCAGCTACGCGGGACAGAGCTACGAGCAGTACTTC CASSYAGQSYEQYF
TRBJ2-1 many TRBV7-9 TRBD2 TGTGCCAGCAGCTCGCGGGAGATCTACAATGAGCAGTTCTTC CASSSREIYNEQFF